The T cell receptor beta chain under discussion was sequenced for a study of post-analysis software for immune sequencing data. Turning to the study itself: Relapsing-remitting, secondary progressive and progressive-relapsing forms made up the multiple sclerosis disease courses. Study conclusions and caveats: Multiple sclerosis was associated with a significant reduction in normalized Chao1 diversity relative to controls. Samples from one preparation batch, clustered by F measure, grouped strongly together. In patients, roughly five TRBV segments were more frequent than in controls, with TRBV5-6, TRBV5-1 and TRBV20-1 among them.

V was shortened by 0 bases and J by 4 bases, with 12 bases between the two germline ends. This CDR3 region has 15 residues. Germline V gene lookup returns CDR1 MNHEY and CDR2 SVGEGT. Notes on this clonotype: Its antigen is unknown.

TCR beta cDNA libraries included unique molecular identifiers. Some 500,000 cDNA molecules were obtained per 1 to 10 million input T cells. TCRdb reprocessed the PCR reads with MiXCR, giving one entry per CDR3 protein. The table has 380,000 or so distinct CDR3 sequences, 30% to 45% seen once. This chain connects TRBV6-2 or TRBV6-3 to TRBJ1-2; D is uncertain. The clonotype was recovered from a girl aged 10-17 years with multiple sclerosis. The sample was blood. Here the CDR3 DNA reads TGTGCCAGCAGTTACTCCCTTTCGTCCCGCTATGGCTACACCTTC. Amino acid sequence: CASSYSLSSRYGYTF.